These 17 T cell receptor beta chains were sequenced from one sample in a study of technical replicates of blood from a few donors. Assay: immunoSEQ multiplex PCR; the TCRdb copy retains only in-frame clones and omits some. The data show some 70,000 clones, around 97% seen once. Sequenced: T cells isolated from PBMCs. The receptors derive from a human donor in good health.

The rearrangement uses TRBV19 and TRBJ2-7, with D possibly matching TRBD2 (6 bases). The CDR3 sequence is 15 residues long. CDR1 is LNHDA and CDR2 is SQIVND in the germline V gene (reference sequence). The V and J ends lost 1 base and 4 bases respectively, with 14 bases between them. CDR3 region: CASSIALADPYEQYF. CDR3 DNA: TGTGCCAGTAGTATAGCACTAGCTGATCCATACGAGCAGTACTTC. Supplemented by reference TRBV19 and TRBJ2-7, the full variable domain reads DGGITQSPKYLFRKEGQNVTLSCEQNLNHDAMYWYRQDPGQGLRLIYYSQIVNDFQKGDIAEGYSVSREKKESFPLTVTSAQKNPTAFYLCASSIALADPYEQYFGPGTRLTVT.

The chain couples TRBV4-1 to TRBJ1-2, with no clear D. CDR3 length: 15 amino acids. Trimming removed 3 bases at V and 7 bases at J, with 18 bases between. Germline V gene sequence: CDR1 MGHRA, CDR2 YSYEKL. CDR3 sequence (DNA): TGCGCCAGCAGCCAGACCCCGACGGCGGAGGGTGGCTACACCTTC. Encoded protein: CASSQTPTAEGGYTF.

The J gene is TRBJ1-5, the V gene TRBV28; possible D gene TRBD1, 6 bases. This CDR3 spans 14 amino acids. V was clipped by 3 bases and J by 7 bases, with 13 bases between them. Germline loops: CDR1 MDHEN, CDR2 SYDVKM. The CDR3 here is CASSFPLTGQPQHF. Written as DNA, the CDR3 is TGTGCCAGCAGTTTTCCCCTGACAGGACAGCCCCAGCATTTT.

This chain joins TRBV9 and TRBJ2-1, with TRBD2 matching over 7 bases. Germline V lookup: CDR1 SGDLS, CDR2 YYNGEE. The CDR3 is made up of 12 amino acids. Germline trimming cut 2 bases from V and 10 bases from J; bases unmatched to any gene: 3. The CDR3 nucleotides are TGTGCCAGCAGCGTGGGGACTATCGAGCAGTTCTTC. As protein: CASSVGTIEQFF.

The J gene is TRBJ2-7, the V gene TRBV6-5; 11 nucleotides agree with TRBD1. Per germline, CDR1 MNHEY and CDR2 SVGAGI. Trimming at V came to 6 bases and at J to 2 bases, leaving 3 bases not matched to a gene. The CDR3 runs to 14 residues. CDR3: CASSRDRGTYEQYF. CDR3 coding DNA: TGTGCCAGCAGCCGGGACAGGGGGACCTACGAGCAGTACTTC.

The chain uses TRBV5-1 and TRBJ2-2; D call uncertain. Trimming pared 0 bases from V and 4 bases from J, leaving 7 bases between. CDR1 and CDR2 (germline): SGHRS, YFSETQ. The CDR3 has 14 residues. CDR3 sequence: CASSLDSSTGELFF. Written as DNA, the CDR3 is TGCGCCAGCAGCTTGGACAGTTCCACCGGGGAGCTGTTTTTT.

The genes are TRBV13 and TRBJ2-1; D remains unclear. This CDR3 spans 13 amino acids. Trimming cost V 3 bases and J 6 bases, with 9 bases left between them. Per the germline V gene, CDR1 is PRHDT and CDR2 is FYEKMQ (reference sequence). The CDR3 sequence is CASSFRYLNEQFF. The CDR3 DNA is TGTGCCAGCAGCTTCCGGTACCTCAATGAGCAGTTCTTC.

The V call is TRBV5-8, the J call TRBJ2-7; 9 nucleotides agree with TRBD1. This CDR3 region has 14 residues. Germline V gives CDR1 SGHTS, CDR2 YDEGEE. The V and J ends lost 2 bases and 3 bases, in that order; junction bases with no gene match: 3. This CDR3 is CASSFGTGIYEQYF. As DNA, the CDR3 is TGTGCCAGCAGCTTTGGGACAGGGATCTACGAGCAGTACTTC.

CDR3 region: CASRTGTGILDTQYF. The CDR3 nucleotides are TGTGCCAGCAGGACCGGGACAGGGATTTTAGATACGCAGTATTTT. The V call is TRBV6-1, the J call TRBJ2-3; 9 bases are shared with TRBD1. Germline V gene sequence: CDR1 MNHNS, CDR2 SASEGT. The CDR3 has 15 amino acids. Losses at the gene ends were 6 bases for V and 5 bases for J; bases not matched to a gene: 9.

The V gene is TRBV7-9, the J gene TRBJ1-1; no clear D gene. Germline V gene sequence: CDR1 SEHNR, CDR2 FQNEAQ (reference sequence). The ends were cut back, 5 bases at V and 1 base at J, with 11 bases in the middle. The CDR3 consists of 14 residues. This chain's CDR3 is CASSPIDPNTEAFF. In DNA, the CDR3 is TGTGCCAGCAGCCCTATAGATCCGAACACTGAAGCTTTCTTT.

V gene TRBV30 combines with J gene TRBJ1-1, with TRBD1 matching over 9 bases. Losses at the gene ends were 0 bases for V and 1 base for J; bases not matched to a gene: 9. The CDR3 runs 17 residues. Looked up from germline, CDR1 is GTSNPN and CDR2 is SVGIG (reference sequence). DNA for the CDR3: TGTGCCTGGAGTGTAACCTTTCCGGGACAGGGGAACACTGAAGCTTTCTTT. Translation: CAWSVTFPGQGNTEAFF.

This chain links TRBV4-2 with TRBJ1-4, with D maybe TRBD1 (6 bases). The length of the CDR3 is 15 residues. V shed 3 bases and J shed 5 bases, with 13 bases lying between them. The V gene's germline CDR1 is LGHNA and CDR2 YNFKEQ. CDR3 protein: CASSQGAGPNEKLFF. The CDR3 coding sequence is TGTGCCAGCAGCCAGGGGGCAGGGCCCAATGAAAAACTGTTTTTT.

The rearrangement joins TRBV7-2 to TRBJ2-7; maybe TRBD1 (5 bases). Germline V gene data show CDR1 as SGHTA and CDR2 as FQGNSA. The CDR3 is 13 amino acids. Between the trimmed V and J ends, which lost 3 bases and 6 bases, there was a span of 12 bases. The CDR3 region has the DNA TGTGCCAGCAGCTTTGTCCACAGGTTCGAGCAGTACTTC. It specifies CASSFVHRFEQYF.

The rearrangement joins TRBV27 to TRBJ2-1; 8 nucleotides agree with TRBD2. Germline V gene sequence: CDR1 MNHEY, CDR2 SMNVEV (reference sequence). CDR3 size: 15 residues. Trimming cost V 2 bases and J 4 bases; bases outside gene matches: 4. The CDR3 spells CASSLVQRGYNEQFF. The CDR3 bases are TGTGCCAGCAGTTTAGTACAGCGGGGGTACAATGAGCAGTTCTTC.

The chain combines TRBV4-3 with TRBJ2-4; 13 bases line up with TRBD2. V trimming: 4 bases; J trimming: 7 bases; junction bases outside the gene matches: 4. The germline CDR1 and CDR2 sequences are LGHNA and YSLEER. This CDR3 contains 15 residues. The CDR3 here is CASSPTGLAGNIQYF. CDR3 in DNA: TGCGCCAGCAGCCCAACGGGACTAGCGGGGAACATTCAGTACTTC.

Only a few counts were recorded for this clone. This chain links TRBV6-1 with TRBJ2-7, with D possibly matching TRBD1 (6 bases). Germline V gene sequence: CDR1 MNHNS, CDR2 SASEGT. This CDR3 has 13 residues. Trimming removed 5 bases from V and 3 bases from J, with 11 bases in between. CDR3 sequence (DNA): TGTGCCAGCAGTACAGGGCTATTCTACGAGCAGTACTTC. It translates to CASSTGLFYEQYF.

This chain links TRBV19 with TRBJ1-1; perhaps TRBD1 as D (5 bases). V lost 7 bases and J 5 bases, leaving 17 bases between the germline ends. This CDR3 comprises 14 residues. The V gene's germline CDR1 is LNHDA and CDR2 SQIVND (reference sequence). DNA of the CDR3: TGTGCCAGTATGGGGACGGGGGAATGGACTGAAGCTTTCTTT. The encoded protein is CASMGTGEWTEAFF.